This record looks at one T cell receptor (beta chain) sequence and its context. This entry comes from a study of CD8+ T cells in alopecia areata. Sequencing relied on a cDNA template that was reverse transcribed from extracted RNA. This table comes from immunoSEQ multiplex PCR, and its TCRdb copy is limited to in-frame clones, with some not included. The table lists a few hundred thousand clones, under 70% of them singletons, with around 1.2% in the top ten. This CDR3 is built from 16 residues. V shed 5 bases, J shed 9 bases, and the junction held 14 bases outside the gene matches. Germline-derived CDR1 and CDR2 are GTSNPN and SVGIG (reference sequence).

This clonotype originated in a human donor with alopecia areata. The source material was CD4+ T cells sorted from blood, sampled at week 0. The chain is built from TRBV30 and TRBJ1-6, with 9 bases that match TRBD1. Here the CDR3 reads CAWRLGGTGLSSPLHF. The CDR3 bases are TGTGCCTGGCGCCTAGGTGGGACAGGGCTTTCTTCACCCCTCCACTTT.